This T cell receptor beta chain was sequenced in a study of T cells in localized non-small cell lung cancer. The CDR3 consists of 14 residues. The trim removed 5 bases at V and 2 bases at J, leaving 4 bases unmatched. Germline CDR1 reads MNHGY; CDR2 reads SAAAGT. Atypia-free adjacent lung came from at least 2 cm beyond the tumor margin. There are a few counts of this clone. Antigen unknown. Other DNA sequences from this sample encode an identical CDR3 as well. The method was immunoSEQ multiplex PCR; TCRdb's version includes in-frame clones alone and lacks a portion of them. The profile shows about 1,500 clones, just under 25% of them singletons. General study findings and limits: Blood T cell density predicted longer survival; adjacent-lung clonality, shorter. Analysis by sequencing included only one tumor region, so heterogeneity remains possible. Out of the top 100 tumor clones, a median about 50 were seen in adjacent lung.

This clonotype originated in a male donor at least 60 years old with stage I lung adenocarcinoma. Specimen: normal lung tissue next to the tumor, collected before any cancer treatment. J is TRBJ1-1 and V is TRBV6-8, with 8 positions matching TRBD1. In DNA form, the CDR3 reads TGTGCCAGCAGTGCGACAGGGGACAACACTGAAGCTTTCTTT. Encoded protein: CASSATGDNTEAFF.